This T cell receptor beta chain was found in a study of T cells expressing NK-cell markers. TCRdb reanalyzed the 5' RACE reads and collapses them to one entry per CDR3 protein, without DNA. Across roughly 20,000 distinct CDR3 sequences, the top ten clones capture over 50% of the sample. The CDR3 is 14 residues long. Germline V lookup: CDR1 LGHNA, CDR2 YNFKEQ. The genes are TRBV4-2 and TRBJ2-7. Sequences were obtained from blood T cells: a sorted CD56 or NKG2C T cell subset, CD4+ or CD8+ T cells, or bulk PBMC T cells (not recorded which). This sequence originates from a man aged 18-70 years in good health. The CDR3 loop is CASSQDWGRNEQYF.